The rows below give T cell receptor beta chains drawn from one sample of a study of healthy donors' naive CD4 and CD8 T cells. TCRdb called the reads again in MiXCR, with one record for every CDR3 protein. Found here are around 180,000 distinct CDR3 sequences, 65% to 75% of them singletons; the top ten hold roughly 2.3%. Sample: naive CD4+ and CD8+ T cells sorted from blood, pooled from several donors. The receptors derive from a pool of human donors in good health; the sample pools cells from several healthy donors. Each CDR3 is given with its conserved first and last residue. The order of the fields is clone size, D gene, V gene, J gene, CDR3 DNA, CDR3 protein. D genes are given only for firm matches. Clone size is stated in some rows and not others, as once, few, many or a class when expanded.

.	TRBD2	TRBV5-6	TRBJ2-7	TGTGCCAGCAGCCCGGGACTAGCGGTGTCCTACGAGCAGTACTTC	CASSPGLAVSYEQYF
.	TRBD2	TRBV19	TRBJ2-1	TGTGCCAGTAGTGTCACTAGCGACTCCTACAATGAGCAGTTCTTC	CASSVTSDSYNEQFF
few	.	TRBV13	TRBJ2-1	TGTGCCAGCAGCTTCTACGGAGACAATGAGCAGTTCTTC	CASSFYGDNEQFF
.	.	TRBV11-2	TRBJ2-1	TGTGCCAGCAGCCTTTTACTGGAGCAGTTCTTC	CASSLLLEQFF
few	TRBD1	TRBV6-5	TRBJ2-1	TGTGCCAGCAGTTACGACAGGGGTGGGTACAATGAGCAGTTCTTC	CASSYDRGGYNEQFF
few	.	TRBV4-1	TRBJ1-3	TGCGCCAGCAGCCTGGACAGCTCTGGAAACACCATATATTTT	CASSLDSSGNTIYF
once	.	TRBV29-1	TRBJ2-1	TGCAGCGTGGTATTGGGACACTTATACAATGAGCAGTTCTTC	CSVVLGHLYNEQFF
.	TRBD2	TRBV27	TRBJ2-3	TGTGCCAGCAGTTTTAGGCGGAAAGCGGGGCACACAGATACGCAGTATTTT	CASSFRRKAGHTDTQYF
once	.	TRBV29-1	TRBJ2-7	TGCAGCGTTGAAATAGTCGGAGAAGCGTACTTC	CSVEIVGEAYF
.	.	TRBV6-2/TRBV6-3	TRBJ2-1	TGTGCCAGCAGTTACCCCCGCCTAAATTACAATGAGCAGTTCTTC	CASSYPRLNYNEQFF
.	.	TRBV29-1	TRBJ2-3	TGCAGCGTTCCACGGGACGCCAGTCTAGATACGCAGTATTTT	CSVPRDASLDTQYF
.	.	TRBV19	TRBJ2-1	TGTGCCAGTAGTATACAAGGAAGTGAGCAGTTCTTC	CASSIQGSEQFF
.	.	TRBV6-2/TRBV6-3	TRBJ1-5	TGTGCCAGCACCCCCAGGGGTTACAATCAGCCCCAGCATTTT	CASTPRGYNQPQHF
.	TRBD2	TRBV27	TRBJ2-7	TGTGCCAGCAGTCCCCCTCCGGGAGGGAAAGGCTACGAGCAGTACTTC	CASSPPPGGKGYEQYF
.	.	TRBV5-4	TRBJ1-2	TGTGCCAGCAGCGGGCAGGGTCCTGGCTACACCTTC	CASSGQGPGYTF
.	TRBD1	TRBV19	TRBJ2-3	TGTGCCAGTAGTATAGGGACAGGAAACACAGATACGCAGTATTTT	CASSIGTGNTDTQYF
.	.	TRBV6-2/TRBV6-3	TRBJ2-7	TGTGCCAGCAGTTACTGGGGACTCCAGAGCTCCTACGAGCAGTACTTC	CASSYWGLQSSYEQYF
.	.	TRBV27	TRBJ1-2	TGTGCCAGCAGTCCCTTCGGGACCTATGGCTACACCTTC	CASSPFGTYGYTF
.	TRBD1	TRBV27	TRBJ1-2	TGTGCCAGCCGGCCTCCGGGACAGGGGGCGCGGGGCTACACCTTC	CASRPPGQGARGYTF
few	.	TRBV29-1	TRBJ1-1	TGCAGCGTTGATTCGCCGCGGGCTTTCTTT	CSVDSPRAFF
.	.	TRBV29-1	TRBJ1-1	TGCAGCGTTGGCCAAACGGGTGAAGCTTTCTTT	CSVGQTGEAFF
.	.	TRBV13	TRBJ1-2	TGTGCCAGCAGCCCCAGTCCGGACCACTATGGCTACACCTTC	CASSPSPDHYGYTF
.	.	TRBV29-1	TRBJ1-2	TGCAGCGTTCCTTCGCCCGACGGAGTGAGGAACTATGGCTACACCTTC	CSVPSPDGVRNYGYTF
few	.	TRBV13	TRBJ2-5	TGTGCCAGCAGCTGGAGGGGACAAGAGACCCAGTACTTC	CASSWRGQETQYF
.	TRBD1	TRBV19	TRBJ2-2	TGTGCCAGTAGTGACCGGGACAGGGAGGCCGGGGAGCTGTTTTTT	CASSDRDREAGELFF
.	TRBD1	TRBV19	TRBJ1-6	TGTGCCAGTAGTATGTACAGGGGCGGCGATTCACCCCTCCACTTT	CASSMYRGGDSPLHF
.	.	TRBV12-3/TRBV12-4	TRBJ2-1	TGTGCCAGCAGTCCCGGTATGGGGGGTGGTAGGGCCTACAATGAGCAGTTCTTC	CASSPGMGGGRAYNEQFF
.	.	TRBV29-1	TRBJ1-2	TGCCTCGTGGGGAGTGACTATGGCTACACCTTC	CLVGSDYGYTF
.	TRBD1	TRBV19	TRBJ2-7	TGTGCCAGTAGTCCCAGGACAGGGGGCAACGAGCAGTACTTC	CASSPRTGGNEQYF
.	TRBD2	TRBV7-4	TRBJ2-7	TGTGCCAGCAGCAGGCCGGGACTAGCGGGAGTGAGGTACTTC	CASSRPGLAGVRYF
.	.	TRBV29-1	TRBJ1-1	TGCAGCGCCAGAGGTAGGGGCACTGAAGCTTTCTTT	CSARGRGTEAFF
once	TRBD2	TRBV5-1	TRBJ2-1	TGCGCCAGTGTCCCTACTAGCGGGAGTCTCGAGAATGAGCAGTTCTTC	CASVPTSGSLENEQFF
.	.	TRBV6-5	TRBJ2-4	TGTGCCAGCAGCAGACTAGGGGTAAACATTCAGTACTTC	CASSRLGVNIQYF
few	.	TRBV29-1	TRBJ2-2	TGCAGCGTGGAGACAGGGAGGACCGGGGAGCTGTTTTTT	CSVETGRTGELFF
.	.	TRBV12-3/TRBV12-4	TRBJ1-1	TGTGCCACTGGTATTGAAGCTTTCTTT	CATGIEAFF
.	.	TRBV6-5	TRBJ2-5	TGTGCCAGCAGTTACACAGGGACAAGCGGGGACCAGTACTTC	CASSYTGTSGDQYF
.	TRBD1	TRBV20-1	TRBJ1-6	TGCAGTGCTGTACAGGGGGCCGGTTCACCCCTCCACTTT	CSAVQGAGSPLHF
.	.	TRBV29-1	TRBJ2-3	TGCAGCGGAGGGAGCAGGGACACAGATACGCAGTATTTT	CSGGSRDTDTQYF
.	.	TRBV29-1	TRBJ2-7	TGCAGCGTTGAACGGGACAACTCCTACGAGCAGTACTTC	CSVERDNSYEQYF
.	.	TRBV18	TRBJ1-3	TGTGCCAGCTCACGTGCTGGAAACACCATATATTTT	CASSRAGNTIYF
.	.	TRBV12-3/TRBV12-4	TRBJ2-7	TGTGCCAGCAGTTTCCCACAGGGCGGTTCCTACGAGCAGTACTTC	CASSFPQGGSYEQYF
.	.	TRBV6-5	TRBJ1-2	TGTGCCAGCAGTTACTCCCAGGGTAATTTTGGCTACACCTTC	CASSYSQGNFGYTF
.	.	TRBV30	TRBJ1-1	TGTGCCTGGTTATTCAAGGACACTGAAGCTTTCTTT	CAWLFKDTEAFF
few	TRBD2	TRBV19	TRBJ2-1	TGTGCCAGTAGCAACTACGGACTAGCGGGAGCGTCGAACTCCTACAATGAGCAGTTCTTC	CASSNYGLAGASNSYNEQFF
.	.	TRBV5-1	TRBJ1-1	TGCGCCAGCAGCTTGGCCCGGGGAGACACTGAAGCTTTCTTT	CASSLARGDTEAFF
.	.	TRBV29-1	TRBJ2-7	TGCAGCGTTTTGGGGGTAACCTACGAGCAGTACTTC	CSVLGVTYEQYF
.	.	TRBV29-1	TRBJ1-4	TGCAGCGTTGAAGTAACAGAAACAACTAATGAAAAACTGTTTTTT	CSVEVTETTNEKLFF
.	.	TRBV27	TRBJ2-1	TGTGCCAGCAGTTTACCCCAGACGTTGGGCTCCTACAATGAGCAGTTCTTC	CASSLPQTLGSYNEQFF
.	TRBD2	TRBV6-6	TRBJ2-5	TGTGCCAGCAGAACCCTAGCGGGGGGGTCAGAGACCCAGTACTTC	CASRTLAGGSETQYF
.	TRBD1	TRBV6-5	TRBJ1-6	TGTGCCAGCAAACTGACAGGGGCTAATTCACCCCTCCACTTT	CASKLTGANSPLHF
few	.	TRBV5-4	TRBJ2-2	TGTGCCAGCAGCTTGAATAGCGGTACCACCGGGGAGCTGTTTTTT	CASSLNSGTTGELFF
.	.	TRBV6-5	TRBJ2-3	TGTGCCAGCGCCCCTGGGATGAGGGAAGTGGGGACAGATACGCAGTATTTT	CASAPGMREVGTDTQYF
.	TRBD1	TRBV6-6	TRBJ1-1	TGTGCCGCCACCCCGGGACAGGGGGCGATCACTGAAGCTTTCTTT	CAATPGQGAITEAFF
few	TRBD1	TRBV18	TRBJ2-7	TGTGCCAGCTCAACAAACCGGGACAGGATCGCCGAGCAGTACTTC	CASSTNRDRIAEQYF